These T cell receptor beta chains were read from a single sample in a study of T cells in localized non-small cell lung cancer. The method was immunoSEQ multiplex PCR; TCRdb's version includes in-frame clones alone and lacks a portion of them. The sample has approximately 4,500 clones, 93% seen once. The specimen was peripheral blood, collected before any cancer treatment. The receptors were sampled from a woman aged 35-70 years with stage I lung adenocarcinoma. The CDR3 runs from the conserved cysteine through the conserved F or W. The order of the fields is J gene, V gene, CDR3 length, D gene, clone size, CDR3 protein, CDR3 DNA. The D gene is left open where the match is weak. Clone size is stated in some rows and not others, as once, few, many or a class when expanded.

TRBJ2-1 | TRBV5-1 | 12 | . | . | CASTEQVGEQFF | TGCGCCAGCACCGAGCAAGTGGGTGAGCAGTTCTTC
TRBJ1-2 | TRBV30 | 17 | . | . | CARQGRGPSLTNYGYTF | TGTGCCCGGCAGGGGCGAGGGCCCTCGTTAACTAACTATGGCTACACCTTC
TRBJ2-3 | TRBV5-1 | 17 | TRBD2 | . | CASSRGLAGWSMDTQYF | TGCGCCAGCAGTCGGGGACTAGCGGGTTGGTCCATGGATACGCAGTATTTT
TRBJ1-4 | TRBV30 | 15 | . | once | CAWSVRDGPNEKLFF | TGTGCCTGGAGTGTAAGGGACGGACCTAATGAAAAACTGTTTTTT
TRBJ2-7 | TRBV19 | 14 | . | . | CASSGNDRQYEQYF | TGTGCCAGTAGTGGCAACGACAGACAGTACGAGCAGTACTTC
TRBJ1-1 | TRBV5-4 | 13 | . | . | CASSLEQGFITFF | TGTGCCAGCAGCTTGGAGCAGGGATTTATAACTTTCTTT
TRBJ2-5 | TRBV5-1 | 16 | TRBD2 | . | CASSLGLAGGQETQYF | TGCGCCAGCAGCTTGGGACTAGCGGGAGGGCAAGAGACCCAGTACTTC
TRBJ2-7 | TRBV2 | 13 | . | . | CASSEVQGYEQYF | TGTGCCAGCAGTGAAGTGCAGGGCTACGAGCAGTACTTC
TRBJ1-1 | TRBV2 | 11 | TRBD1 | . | CASNRGTEAFF | TGTGCCAGCAACAGGGGCACTGAAGCTTTCTTT
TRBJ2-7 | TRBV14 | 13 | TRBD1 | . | CASSQQTGTEQYF | TGTGCCAGCAGCCAACAGACAGGGACCGAGCAGTACTTC
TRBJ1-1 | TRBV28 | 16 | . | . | CASSATGTMRSTEAFF | TGTGCCAGCAGTGCCACCGGGACAATGAGGAGCACTGAAGCTTTCTTT
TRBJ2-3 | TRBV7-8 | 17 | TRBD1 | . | CASSLISVAGGTDTQYF | TGTGCCAGCAGCTTAATTTCTGTGGCAGGGGGTACAGATACGCAGTATTTT
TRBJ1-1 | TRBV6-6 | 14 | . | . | CASTYAGEGTEAFF | TGTGCCAGCACCTACGCGGGAGAGGGCACTGAAGCTTTCTTT
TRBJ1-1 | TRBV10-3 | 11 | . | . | CAIRGQIEAFF | TGTGCCATCCGCGGACAGATTGAAGCTTTCTTT
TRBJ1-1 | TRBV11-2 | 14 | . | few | CASSFQTGGTEAFF | TGTGCCAGCAGCTTTCAGACCGGCGGCACTGAAGCTTTCTTT
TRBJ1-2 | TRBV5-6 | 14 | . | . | CASSTTQGAYGYTF | TGTGCCAGCAGCACGACACAGGGTGCCTATGGCTACACCTTC
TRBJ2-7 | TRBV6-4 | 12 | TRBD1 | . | CASSLDRDEQYF | TGTGCCAGCAGTCTAGACAGGGACGAGCAGTACTTC
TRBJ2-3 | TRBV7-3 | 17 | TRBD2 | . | CASSQTASGSGTDTQYF | TGTGCCAGCAGCCAAACAGCTAGCGGAAGTGGCACAGATACGCAGTATTTT
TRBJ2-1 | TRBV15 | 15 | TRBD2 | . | CATSSRLAGANEQFF | TGTGCCACCAGCTCCCGACTAGCGGGAGCGAATGAGCAGTTCTTC
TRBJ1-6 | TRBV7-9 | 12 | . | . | CASSLDSGLWYF | TGTGCCAGCAGCTTAGATTCGGGACTTTGGTACTTT
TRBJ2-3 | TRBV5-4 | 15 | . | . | CASSLGRRSTDTQYF | TGTGCCAGCAGCTTGGGCCGGCGGAGCACAGATACGCAGTATTTT
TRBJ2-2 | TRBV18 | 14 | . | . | CASSPSSNTGELFF | TGTGCCAGCTCACCTTCCTCGAACACCGGGGAGCTGTTTTTT
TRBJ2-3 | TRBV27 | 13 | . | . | CASSFSGPETQYF | TGTGCCAGCAGTTTCAGCGGGCCGGAAACGCAGTATTTT
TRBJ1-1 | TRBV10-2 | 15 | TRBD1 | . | CASRGRGGVNTEAFF | TGCGCCAGCAGAGGCAGGGGGGGTGTAAACACTGAAGCTTTCTTT
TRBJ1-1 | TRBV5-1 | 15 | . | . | CASSLFESAYTEAFF | TGCGCCAGCAGCTTGTTCGAGTCCGCTTACACTGAAGCTTTCTTT
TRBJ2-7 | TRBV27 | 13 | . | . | CASSFGHLREQYF | TGTGCCAGCAGTTTTGGGCATCTACGCGAGCAGTACTTC
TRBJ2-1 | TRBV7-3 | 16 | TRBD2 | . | CASSFRSSGSYSEQFF | TGTGCCAGCAGTTTTCGCTCTAGCGGGAGTTATAGTGAGCAGTTCTTC
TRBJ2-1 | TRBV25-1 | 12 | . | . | CASSYSGDEQFF | TGTGCCAGCTCCTACTCGGGCGATGAGCAGTTCTTC
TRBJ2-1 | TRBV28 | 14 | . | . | CASSGPGGVDEQFF | TGTGCCAGCAGTGGGCCTGGGGGAGTCGATGAGCAGTTCTTC
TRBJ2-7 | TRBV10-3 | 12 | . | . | CAISMNSYEQYF | TGTGCCATCAGCATGAACTCCTACGAGCAGTACTTC
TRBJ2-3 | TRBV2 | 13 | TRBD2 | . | CASSQRDTDTQYF | TGTGCCAGCAGCCAGCGGGACACAGATACGCAGTATTTT
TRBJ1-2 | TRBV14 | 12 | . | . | CASSRTVDGYTF | TGTGCCAGCAGCCGCACCGTGGATGGCTACACCTTC
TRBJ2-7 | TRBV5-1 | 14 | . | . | CASSLAATQRMEYF | TGCGCCAGCAGCTTGGCCGCGACTCAAAGAATGGAGTACTTC
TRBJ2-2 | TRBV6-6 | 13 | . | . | CASKLANTGELFF | TGTGCCAGCAAACTAGCGAACACCGGGGAGCTGTTTTTT
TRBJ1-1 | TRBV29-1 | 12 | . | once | CSVIPVNTEAFF | TGCAGCGTCATCCCCGTGAACACTGAAGCTTTCTTT
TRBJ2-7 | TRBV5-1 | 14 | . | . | CASSLAVPNYEQYF | TGCGCCAGCAGCTTGGCTGTACCTAACTACGAGCAGTACTTC
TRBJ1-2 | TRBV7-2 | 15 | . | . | CASSFYPNRAYGYTF | TGTGCCAGCAGCTTTTACCCTAACAGGGCTTACGGCTACACCTTC
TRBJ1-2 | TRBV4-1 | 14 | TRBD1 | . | CASSQDLDRGGYTF | TGCGCCAGCAGCCAAGACCTCGACAGGGGCGGCTACACCTTC
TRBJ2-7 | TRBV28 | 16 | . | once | CASSSNSALLAGEQYF | TGTGCCAGCAGTTCGAACAGCGCCCTACTAGCAGGCGAGCAGTACTTC
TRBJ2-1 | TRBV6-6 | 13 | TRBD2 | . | CASRASGNFEQFF | TGTGCCAGCAGAGCTAGCGGGAATTTTGAGCAGTTCTTC
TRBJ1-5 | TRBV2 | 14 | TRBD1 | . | CASSGTGGNQPQHF | TGTGCCAGCAGCGGGACAGGGGGCAATCAGCCCCAGCATTTT
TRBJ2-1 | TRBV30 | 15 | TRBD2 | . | CAWRRLAGDYNEQFF | TGTGCCTGGAGGAGACTAGCGGGAGACTACAATGAGCAGTTCTTC
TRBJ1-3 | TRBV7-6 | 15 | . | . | CASSLVPQGRNTIYF | TGTGCCAGCAGCTTAGTCCCCCAGGGGAGAAACACCATATATTTT
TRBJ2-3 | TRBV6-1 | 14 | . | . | CASNTLADTDTQYF | TGTGCCAGCAATACTTTAGCGGATACAGATACGCAGTATTTT
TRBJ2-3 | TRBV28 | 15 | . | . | CASSLAGAEGHTQYF | TGTGCCAGCAGTTTAGCCGGGGCCGAGGGGCATACGCAGTATTTT
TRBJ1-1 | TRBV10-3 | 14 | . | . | CAISESESLTEAFF | TGTGCCATCAGTGAGTCTGAGTCTCTAACTGAAGCTTTCTTT
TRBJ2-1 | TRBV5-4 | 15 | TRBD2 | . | CASSQGLAGYNEQFF | TGTGCCAGCAGCCAGGGACTAGCGGGCTACAATGAGCAGTTCTTC
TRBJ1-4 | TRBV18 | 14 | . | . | CASSPRGGIGKLFF | TGTGCCAGCTCACCACGAGGGGGGATCGGGAAACTGTTTTTT